This entry describes one T cell receptor (beta chain). Amplified TCR beta CDR3 regions came from RNA transcripts. The TCR CDR3 first-round RT-PCR relied on the HTBI primer set. One entry per CDR3 protein results from TCRdb running MiXCR on the multiplex PCR reads. The table lists fewer than 850,000 distinct CDR3 sequences, 17% of them singletons. The data derive from a study of T cells in Graves' hyperthyroidism and ophthalmopathy. The definition of stable Graves' hyperthyroidism was no ophthalmopathy progression within 18 months. Germline V gives CDR1 MNHEY, CDR2 SVGEGT. The CDR3 length is 16 residues. Deletions cut 7 bases from V and 0 bases from J, with 19 bases between.

The receptor was isolated from a man aged 50-59 years with Graves' hyperthyroidism. The chain couples TRBV6-2 or TRBV6-3 to TRBJ2-7; no firm D call. Material for sequencing was blood. As DNA, the CDR3 is TGTGCCAGCATCGAAGAACTCGGCTTCAGCTCCTACGAGCAGTACTTC. It is translated as CASIEELGFSSYEQYF.